This TCR beta chain was retrieved from a study of T cells in Graves' hyperthyroidism and ophthalmopathy. This clonotype was counted at least ten times. Amplified TCR beta CDR3 regions derived from RNA transcripts. HTBI primers were used for first-round RT-PCR of the TCR CDR3. One entry per CDR3 protein results from TCRdb running MiXCR on the multiplex PCR reads. This repertoire shows hundreds of thousands of distinct CDR3 sequences, around 15% found once; its top ten account for roughly 10%. The clonotype comes from a woman aged 18-30 years with Graves' hyperthyroidism. The specimen sequenced was blood.

The chain's CDR3 is CASSDFNTGGYTF. Written as DNA, the CDR3 is TGTGCCAGCAGCGACTTTAACACCGGTGGCTACACCTTC. The chain couples TRBV2 to TRBJ1-2; D not resolved. Germline CDR1 and CDR2: SNHLY and FYNNEI. The V gene lost 6 bases and the J gene lost 7 bases, with 15 bases spanning the gap. The CDR3 spans 13 residues.